This T cell receptor beta chain was sequenced during a study of blood T cell repertoires in COVID-19. The junction had 8 bases not matched to a gene; V was cut back by 5 bases and J by 5 bases. The CDR3 is made up of 15 amino acids. In germline, CDR1 is LNHDA, CDR2 SQIVND (reference sequence). Repertoires were generated with immunoSEQ multiplex PCR, while TCRdb's copy carries only in-frame clones and drops some. The profile shows over 120,000 clones, 76% of them singletons. What was sequenced was peripheral blood. The source of this sequence is a woman aged 80 or older with active or convalescent COVID-19. This chain uses TRBV19 with TRBJ2-1; 8 bases line up with TRBD1. The CDR3 DNA sequence: TGTGCCAGTAGTGCCGGACAGGGTGGAAACAATGAGCAGTTCTTC. This translates into CASSAGQGGNNEQFF.